This T cell receptor beta chain was identified during a study of T cells after yellow fever vaccination. Regarding the study as a whole: FACS-sorted repertoires might harbor abundant contaminating clonotypes from the bulk population. CD4 and CD8 compartments shared a small share of clonotypes. Reappearance after the booster was observed for most primary-vaccination clones (around 95% CD4, almost 90% CD8).

Making TCR cDNA involved 5'RACE template switching, which added UMIs and a universal primer site. TCRdb ran MiXCR on the 5' RACE reads and lists one entry per CDR3 protein. This sample yields about 260,000 distinct CDR3 sequences, of which 3.6% are seen a single time; 15% to 20% belongs to the top ten. This clonotype showed up many times. Its antigen is not known. This CDR3 contains 18 residues. The sample consisted of PBMCs, taken 15 days after the yellow fever booster vaccination. The chain joins TRBV21-1 to TRBJ2-1; whether TRBD1, the table's D call, matches the DNA was not checked. TRBV21-1 is labeled a pseudogene. The TCR sequence derives from a man between 18 and 29 years old who received the YFV17D yellow fever vaccine. CDR3 nucleotides: TGTGCCAGCAGCAAAGGTAATACGGTCAGGGTCTCCTACAATGAGCAGTTCTTC. This encodes CASSKGNTVRVSYNEQFF.